The rows below give T cell receptor beta chains drawn from one sample of a study of blood T cell repertoires in COVID-19. The method was immunoSEQ multiplex PCR; TCRdb's version includes in-frame clones alone and lacks a portion of them. The table includes 50,000 or so clones, 77% detected once. Sequenced material: peripheral blood. These receptors all stem from a human donor with active or convalescent COVID-19. The donor label of this sample is uncertain. Each CDR3 is given with its conserved first and last residue. Each record gives: J gene, V gene, clone size, D gene, CDR3 protein, CDR3 DNA. A D gene is named only where the DNA matches it firmly. Where a row states a size, it is once, few, many or the class of an expanded clone; other rows omit it.

TRBJ1-1	TRBV5-4	-	TRBD1	CASSPGTGGMNTEAFF	TGTGCCAGCAGCCCGGGGACAGGGGGCATGAACACTGAAGCTTTCTTT
TRBJ2-2	TRBV19	-	-	CASSSRTGSGELFF	TGTGCCAGTAGCTCTCGAACAGGGTCCGGGGAGCTGTTTTTT
TRBJ1-3	TRBV29-1	-	-	CSVWDISGNTIYF	TGCAGCGTTTGGGACATCTCTGGAAACACCATATATTTT
TRBJ1-4	TRBV6-1	few	-	CASSENAGPAELFF	TGTGCCAGCAGTGAAAACGCAGGGCCCGCGGAACTGTTTTTT
TRBJ2-3	TRBV30	-	TRBD1	CACSGTGFTDTQYF	TGTGCCTGCTCCGGGACAGGGTTTACAGATACGCAGTATTTT
TRBJ1-5	TRBV3-1/TRBV3-2	-	-	CASGGVRGQPQHF	TGTGCCAGCGGAGGCGTCAGGGGTCAGCCCCAGCATTTT
TRBJ2-7	TRBV24-1	few	TRBD2	CATSDSGTIYEQYF	TGTGCCACCAGTGATTCCGGGACTATCTACGAGCAGTACTTC
TRBJ2-2	TRBV10-3	-	-	CAISGQSENTGELFF	TGTGCCATCAGTGGGCAGTCAGAGAACACCGGGGAGCTGTTTTTT
TRBJ2-7	TRBV18	once	TRBD2	CASQLSGHEQYF	TGTGCCAGCCAACTTAGCGGGCACGAGCAGTACTTC
TRBJ2-5	TRBV13	-	TRBD2	CASSARRAGAGETQYF	TGTGCCAGCAGCGCCCGAAGAGCGGGAGCGGGAGAGACCCAGTACTTC
TRBJ2-7	TRBV30	many	-	CAWSAWTAPYEQYF	TGTGCCTGGAGTGCTTGGACAGCCCCCTACGAGCAGTACTTC
TRBJ2-3	TRBV14	few	-	CASSPGGTQYF	TGTGCCAGCAGCCCGGGTGGCACGCAGTATTTT
TRBJ1-1	TRBV5-1	few	TRBD1	CASSIQGDTEAFF	TGCGCCAGCAGTATCCAGGGGGACACTGAAGCTTTCTTT
TRBJ1-4	TRBV5-1	-	-	CASSLPGVEKLFF	TGCGCCAGCAGCTTGCCAGGGGTTGAAAAACTGTTTTTT
TRBJ2-7	TRBV6-5	few	TRBD1	CASSTGTGSYEQYF	TGTGCCAGCAGTACCGGGACAGGGTCCTACGAGCAGTACTTC
TRBJ2-1	TRBV11-3	-	TRBD2	CASSSRLAGVGTNEQFF	TGTGCCAGCAGCTCCCGACTAGCGGGTGTGGGGACCAATGAGCAGTTCTTC
TRBJ1-6	TRBV5-1	few	TRBD1	CASSFHPARQGLSVGSPLHF	TGCGCCAGCAGCTTTCACCCAGCCAGACAGGGTTTGAGCGTAGGTTCACCCCTCCACTTT
TRBJ2-2	TRBV9	-	-	CASSPIFSANTGELFF	TGTGCCAGCAGCCCTATCTTTTCCGCGAACACCGGGGAGCTGTTTTTT
TRBJ1-2	TRBV3-1/TRBV3-2	few	-	CASSQGGRNYGYTF	TGTGCCAGCAGCCAAGGGGGGCGCAACTATGGCTACACCTTC
TRBJ2-5	TRBV21-1	many	-	CASSKVVRGRGETQYF	TGTGCCAGCAGCAAAGTGGTCAGGGGGAGAGGGGAGACCCAGTACTTC
TRBJ1-4	TRBV27	few	-	CASRNHGATNEKLFF	TGTGCCAGCAGAAACCACGGTGCAACTAATGAAAAACTGTTTTTT
TRBJ1-1	TRBV11-2	-	TRBD1	CASSRDRNTEAFF	TGTGCCAGCAGCCGGGACAGGAACACTGAAGCTTTCTTT
TRBJ1-1	TRBV18	once	-	CASSPRRGLNIEAFF	TGTGCCAGCTCACCACGAAGGGGGTTGAATATTGAAGCTTTCTTT
TRBJ1-2	TRBV6-2/TRBV6-3	-	-	CASSYTPTGNYGYTF	TGTGCCAGCAGTTACACCCCAACCGGTAACTATGGCTACACCTTC
TRBJ2-1	TRBV19	-	-	CASSIEGATGGYNEQFF	TGTGCCAGTAGTATAGAGGGGGCTACGGGAGGATACAATGAGCAGTTCTTC
TRBJ2-3	TRBV11-3	-	-	CASSLKTGTTDTQYF	TGTGCCAGCAGCCTTAAGACAGGTACCACAGATACGCAGTATTTT
TRBJ2-1	TRBV2	-	TRBD2	CASVLGTSVVGEQFF	TGTGCCAGCGTCCTAGGGACTAGCGTAGTAGGGGAGCAGTTCTTC
TRBJ2-3	TRBV19	-	TRBD1	CASSTQGASDTQYF	TGTGCCAGTAGTACGCAGGGGGCCTCAGATACGCAGTATTTT
TRBJ1-5	TRBV7-2	-	TRBD1	CASSPTGQSNQPQHF	TGTGCCAGCAGCCCGACGGGACAGAGCAATCAGCCCCAGCATTTT
TRBJ2-5	TRBV11-2	-	TRBD1	CASSRDRGGETQYF	TGTGCCAGCAGCCGGGACAGGGGGGGAGAGACCCAGTACTTC
TRBJ1-1	TRBV4-2	-	TRBD1	CASSQVRLTGQGVRMNTEAFF	TGTGCCAGCAGCCAAGTTAGGTTGACGGGACAGGGGGTGCGGATGAACACTGAAGCTTTCTTT
TRBJ2-1	TRBV3-1/TRBV3-2	few	-	CASSPRESANEQFF	TGTGCCAGCAGCCCCCGGGAGTCGGCCAATGAGCAGTTCTTC
TRBJ2-1	TRBV3-1/TRBV3-2	-	TRBD2	CASSQDLAGTGEQFF	TGTGCCAGCAGCCAAGATCTAGCGGGAACGGGTGAGCAGTTCTTC
TRBJ2-5	TRBV24-1	-	-	CATSDPGAETQYF	TGTGCCACCAGTGATCCAGGGGCCGAGACCCAGTACTTC
TRBJ1-2	TRBV12-3/TRBV12-4	medium-sized	TRBD1	CASSRGQGYGYTF	TGTGCCAGCAGTCGGGGACAGGGCTATGGCTACACCTTC
TRBJ2-3	TRBV7-3	-	TRBD2	CASSLGGVGSTDTQYF	TGTGCCAGCAGCCTGGGGGGGGTTGGGAGCACAGATACGCAGTATTTT
TRBJ1-5	TRBV7-9	few	-	CASIWAWRGVQPQHF	TGTGCCAGCATTTGGGCATGGAGGGGCGTGCAGCCCCAGCATTTT
TRBJ1-1	TRBV18	once	TRBD1	CASSPGQVNTEAFF	TGTGCCAGCTCACCGGGACAGGTGAACACTGAAGCTTTCTTT
TRBJ2-5	TRBV21-1	-	-	CASSKRGLETQYF	TGTGCCAGCAGCAAGAGGGGGCTGGAGACCCAGTACTTC
TRBJ1-5	TRBV28	-	TRBD1	CASSLDRGDQPQHF	TGTGCCAGCAGTCTCGACAGGGGTGATCAGCCCCAGCATTTT
TRBJ2-3	TRBV11-3	-	TRBD2	CASSLSGRTDTQYF	TGTGCCAGCAGCCTAAGCGGGAGAACAGATACGCAGTATTTT
TRBJ2-1	TRBV28	-	TRBD2	CASSLIGGRAYFRSSNEQFF	TGTGCCAGCAGTTTAATCGGCGGGAGGGCCTACTTTCGCTCCTCCAATGAGCAGTTCTTC
TRBJ2-7	TRBV28	-	-	CASSFYPGSYEQYF	TGTGCCAGCAGTTTTTACCCGGGAAGCTACGAGCAGTACTTC
TRBJ2-2	TRBV24-1	-	TRBD1	CATSDRGQGSGELFF	TGTGCCACCAGTGATCGTGGACAGGGTTCCGGGGAGCTGTTTTTT
TRBJ2-1	TRBV7-3	-	-	CASSPGGLAADPFF	TGTGCCAGCAGCCCCGGGGGCCTAGCGGCAGATCCGTTCTTC
TRBJ1-1	TRBV5-8	-	-	CASSLAPAGVINTEAFF	TGTGCCAGCAGCTTGGCTCCCGCAGGGGTAATTAACACTGAAGCTTTCTTT
TRBJ2-4	TRBV3-1/TRBV3-2	once	-	CASSQDQTRRSKNIQYF	TGTGCCAGCAGCCAAGATCAGACTAGGCGGTCCAAAAACATTCAGTACTTC
TRBJ2-2	TRBV7-6	-	TRBD1	CASSPPGQGAQAGELFF	TGTGCCAGCAGCCCCCCCGGACAGGGGGCCCAAGCCGGGGAGCTGTTTTTT
TRBJ2-7	TRBV5-1	few	TRBD1	CASSYGDRAAYEQYF	TGCGCCAGCAGCTACGGGGACAGGGCAGCCTACGAGCAGTACTTC
TRBJ2-1	TRBV18	few	TRBD2	CASSPSPKVVTSGIDEQFF	TGTGCCAGCTCACCATCCCCGAAAGTAGTGACTAGCGGGATCGATGAGCAGTTCTTC